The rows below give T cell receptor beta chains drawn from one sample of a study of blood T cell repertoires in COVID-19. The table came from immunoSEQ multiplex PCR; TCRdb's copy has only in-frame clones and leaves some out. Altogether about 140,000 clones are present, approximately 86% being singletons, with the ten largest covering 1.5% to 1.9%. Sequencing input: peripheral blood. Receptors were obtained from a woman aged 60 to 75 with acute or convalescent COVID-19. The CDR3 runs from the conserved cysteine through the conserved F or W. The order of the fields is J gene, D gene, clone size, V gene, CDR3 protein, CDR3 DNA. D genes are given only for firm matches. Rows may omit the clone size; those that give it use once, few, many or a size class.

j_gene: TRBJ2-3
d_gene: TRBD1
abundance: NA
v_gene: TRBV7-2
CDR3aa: CASRKTGTGGTDTQYF
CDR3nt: TGTGCCAGCAGAAAGACCGGGACAGGGGGCACAGATACGCAGTATTTT

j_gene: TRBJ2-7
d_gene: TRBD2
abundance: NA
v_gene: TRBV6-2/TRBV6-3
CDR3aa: CASSSTSGGLTYEQYF
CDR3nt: TGTGCCAGCAGCTCGACTAGCGGGGGCCTAACCTACGAGCAGTACTTC

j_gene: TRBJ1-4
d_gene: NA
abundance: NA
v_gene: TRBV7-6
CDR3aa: CASSLAPSRGANEKLFF
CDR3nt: TGTGCCAGCAGCTTAGCCCCGAGTCGAGGAGCTAATGAAAAACTGTTTTTT

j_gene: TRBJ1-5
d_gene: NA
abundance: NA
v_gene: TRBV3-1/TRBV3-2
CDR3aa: CASSQQQGLPQHF
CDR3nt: TGTGCCAGCAGCCAACAACAGGGTCTACCCCAGCATTTT

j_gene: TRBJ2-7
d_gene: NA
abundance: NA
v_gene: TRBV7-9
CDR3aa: CASEGNRVGSWEQYF
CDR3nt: TGTGCCAGCGAGGGGAACAGGGTTGGTTCGTGGGAGCAGTACTTC

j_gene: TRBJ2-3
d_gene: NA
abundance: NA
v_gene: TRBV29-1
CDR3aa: CSVGGGQDTQYF
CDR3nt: TGCAGCGTTGGGGGGGGACAAGATACGCAGTATTTT

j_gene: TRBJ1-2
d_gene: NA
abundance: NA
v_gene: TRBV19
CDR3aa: CASSSSANYGYTF
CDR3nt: TGTGCCAGTAGTTCCAGCGCTAACTATGGCTACACCTTC

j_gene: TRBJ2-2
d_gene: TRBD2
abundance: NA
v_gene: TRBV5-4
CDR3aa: CASSSPGLAGGMNTGELFF
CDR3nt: TGTGCCAGCAGCTCACCGGGACTAGCGGGGGGAATGAACACCGGGGAGCTGTTTTTT

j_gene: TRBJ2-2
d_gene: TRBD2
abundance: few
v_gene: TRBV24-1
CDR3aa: CATSDFPRLAGGRLNTGELFF
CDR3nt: TGTGCCACCAGTGATTTCCCCCGACTAGCGGGGGGGAGATTGAACACCGGGGAGCTGTTTTTT

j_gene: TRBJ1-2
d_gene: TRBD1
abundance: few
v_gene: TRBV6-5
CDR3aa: CASSYGTGGHYGYTF
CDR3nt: TGTGCCAGCAGTTACGGGACAGGGGGGCACTATGGCTACACCTTC

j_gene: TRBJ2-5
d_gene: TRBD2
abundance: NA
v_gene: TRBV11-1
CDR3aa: CASSLGGGVQETQYF
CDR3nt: TGTGCCAGCAGCTTAGGCGGGGGTGTACAAGAGACCCAGTACTTC

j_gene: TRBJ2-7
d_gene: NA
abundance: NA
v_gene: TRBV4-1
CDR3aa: CASSPEAEGAHALTGEQYF
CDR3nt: TGCGCCAGCAGCCCCGAGGCGGAGGGGGCCCATGCGCTCACAGGCGAGCAGTACTTC

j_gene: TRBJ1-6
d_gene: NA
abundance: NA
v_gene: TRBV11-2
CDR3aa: CASSLEQGIFSYNSPLHF
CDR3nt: TGTGCCAGCAGCTTAGAACAGGGTATCTTCTCCTATAATTCACCCCTCCACTTT

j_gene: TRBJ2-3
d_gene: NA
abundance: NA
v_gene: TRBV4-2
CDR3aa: CASSHLRQEVSTDTQYF
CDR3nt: TGTGCCAGCAGCCACCTACGACAGGAGGTTAGCACAGATACGCAGTATTTT

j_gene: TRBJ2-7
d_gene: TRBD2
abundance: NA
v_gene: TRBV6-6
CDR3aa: CASRSSGGTSYEQYF
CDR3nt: TGTGCCAGCAGATCAAGCGGGGGGACTAGCTACGAGCAGTACTTC

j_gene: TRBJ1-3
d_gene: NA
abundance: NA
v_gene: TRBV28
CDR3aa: CASYSGNTIYF
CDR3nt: TGTGCCTCCTACTCTGGAAACACCATATATTTT

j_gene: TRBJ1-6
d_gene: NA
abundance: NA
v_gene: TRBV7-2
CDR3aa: CASSLAQFGSPLHF
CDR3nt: TGTGCCAGCAGCTTAGCACAGTTTGGTTCACCCCTCCACTTT

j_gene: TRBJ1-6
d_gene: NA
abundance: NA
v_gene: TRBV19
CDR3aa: CASGERGTNSPLHF
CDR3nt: TGTGCCAGTGGGGAGAGGGGGACTAATTCACCCCTCCACTTT

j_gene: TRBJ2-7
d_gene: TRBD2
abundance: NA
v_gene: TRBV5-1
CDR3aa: CASSLGLAGGYEQYF
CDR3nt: TGCGCCAGCAGCTTGGGACTAGCGGGGGGATACGAGCAGTACTTC

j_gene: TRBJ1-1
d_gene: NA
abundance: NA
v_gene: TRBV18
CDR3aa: CASSPQGGLNTEAFF
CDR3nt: TGTGCCAGCTCACCACAGGGAGGATTGAACACTGAAGCTTTCTTT

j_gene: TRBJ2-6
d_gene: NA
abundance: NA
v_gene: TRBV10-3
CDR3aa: CAISGGTRYSGANVLTF
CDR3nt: TGTGCCATCAGTGGGGGGACACGATACTCTGGGGCCAACGTCCTGACTTTC

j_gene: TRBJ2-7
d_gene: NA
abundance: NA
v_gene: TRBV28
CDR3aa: CASSLRGAGTIQYF
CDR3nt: TGTGCCAGCAGTTTACGTGGGGCGGGAACAATACAGTACTTC

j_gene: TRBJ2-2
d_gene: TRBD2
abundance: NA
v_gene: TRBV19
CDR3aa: CASQRGGLNTGELFF
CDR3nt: TGTGCCAGCCAGCGGGGGGGCTTGAACACCGGGGAGCTGTTTTTT

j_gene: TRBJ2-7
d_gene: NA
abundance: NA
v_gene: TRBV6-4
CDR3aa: CADPEARGFSYEQYF
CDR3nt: TGTGCCGACCCCGAGGCCCGGGGGTTCTCCTACGAGCAGTACTTC

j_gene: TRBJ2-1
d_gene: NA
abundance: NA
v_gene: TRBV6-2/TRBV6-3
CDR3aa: CASSYRHDRSSYNEQFF
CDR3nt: TGTGCCAGCAGTTACCGTCATGACAGGAGCTCCTACAATGAGCAGTTCTTC

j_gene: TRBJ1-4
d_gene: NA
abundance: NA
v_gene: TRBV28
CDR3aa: CAHGGDSNEKLFF
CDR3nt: TGTGCCCATGGAGGTGATTCTAATGAAAAACTGTTTTTT

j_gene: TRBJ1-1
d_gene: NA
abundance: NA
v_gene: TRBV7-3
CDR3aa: CASSLTQGPTEAFF
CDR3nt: TGTGCCAGCAGCTTAACGCAGGGGCCCACTGAAGCTTTCTTT

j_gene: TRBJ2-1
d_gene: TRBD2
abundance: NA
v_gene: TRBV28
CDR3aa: CASRAWWRGSSYNEQFF
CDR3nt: TGTGCCAGCAGAGCCTGGTGGCGCGGGAGCTCCTACAATGAGCAGTTCTTC

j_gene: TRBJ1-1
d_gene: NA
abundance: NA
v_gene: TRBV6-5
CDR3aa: CASRNAGGETEAFF
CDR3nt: TGTGCCAGCAGAAACGCGGGGGGGGAAACTGAAGCTTTCTTT

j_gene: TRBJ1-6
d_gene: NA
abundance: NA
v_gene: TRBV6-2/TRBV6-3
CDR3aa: CASSYGQPLNSPLHF
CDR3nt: TGTGCCAGCAGTTACGGGCAGCCCCTTAATTCACCCCTCCACTTT

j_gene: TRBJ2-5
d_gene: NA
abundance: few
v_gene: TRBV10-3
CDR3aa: CAISVTGDQETQYF
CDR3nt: TGTGCCATCAGTGTGACAGGAGATCAAGAGACCCAGTACTTC

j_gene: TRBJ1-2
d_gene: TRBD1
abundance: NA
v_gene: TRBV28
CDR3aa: CASSPRTGRFVDGYTF
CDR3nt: TGTGCCAGCAGCCCTAGGACAGGGAGGTTTGTGGATGGCTACACCTTC

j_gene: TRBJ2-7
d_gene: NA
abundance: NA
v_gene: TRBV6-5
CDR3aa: CASSYSRGLLYEQYF
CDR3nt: TGTGCCAGCAGTTACTCGAGGGGACTCCTCTACGAGCAGTACTTC